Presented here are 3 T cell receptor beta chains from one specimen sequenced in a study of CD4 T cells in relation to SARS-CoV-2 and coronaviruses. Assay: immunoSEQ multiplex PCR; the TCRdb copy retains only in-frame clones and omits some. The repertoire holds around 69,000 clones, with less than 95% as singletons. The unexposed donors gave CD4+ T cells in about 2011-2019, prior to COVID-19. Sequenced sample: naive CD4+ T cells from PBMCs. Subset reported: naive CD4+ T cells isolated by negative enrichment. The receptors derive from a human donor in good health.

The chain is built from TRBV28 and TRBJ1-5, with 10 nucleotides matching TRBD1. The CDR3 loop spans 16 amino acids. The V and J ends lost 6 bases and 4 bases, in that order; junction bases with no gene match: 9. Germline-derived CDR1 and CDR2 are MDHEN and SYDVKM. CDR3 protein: CASSFGGTGANQPQHF. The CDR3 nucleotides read TGTGCCAGCAGCTTTGGCGGGACAGGGGCGAATCAGCCCCAGCATTTT.

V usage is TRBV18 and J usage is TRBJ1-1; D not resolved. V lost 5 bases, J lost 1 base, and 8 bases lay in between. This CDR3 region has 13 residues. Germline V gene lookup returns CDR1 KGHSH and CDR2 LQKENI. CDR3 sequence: CASSELRNTEAFF. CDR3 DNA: TGTGCCAGCTCAGAGTTACGGAACACTGAAGCTTTCTTT.

CDR3 nucleotide sequence: TGTGCCAGCAGCCTACAGGGCGCCCTCGTTAATACTGAAGCTTTCTTT. Protein: CASSLQGALVNTEAFF. The rearrangement links TRBV28 to TRBJ1-1; D might be TRBD1 (6 bases). In germline, CDR1 is MDHEN, CDR2 SYDVKM. The CDR3 covers 16 residues. Trimming cost V 6 bases and J 5 bases, with 22 bases left between them.